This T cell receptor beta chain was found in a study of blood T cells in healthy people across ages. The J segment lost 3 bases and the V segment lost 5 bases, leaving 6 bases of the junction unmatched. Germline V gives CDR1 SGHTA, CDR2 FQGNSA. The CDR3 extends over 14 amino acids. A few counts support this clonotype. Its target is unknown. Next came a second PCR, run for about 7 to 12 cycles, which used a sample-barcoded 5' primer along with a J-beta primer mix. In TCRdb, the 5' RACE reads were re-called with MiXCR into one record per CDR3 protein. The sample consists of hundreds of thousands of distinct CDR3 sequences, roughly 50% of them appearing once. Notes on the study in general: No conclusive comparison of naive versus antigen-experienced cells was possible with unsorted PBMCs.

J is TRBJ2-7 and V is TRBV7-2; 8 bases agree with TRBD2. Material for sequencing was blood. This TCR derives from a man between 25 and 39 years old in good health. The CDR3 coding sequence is TGTGCCAGCAGCGAAGCGGGAGTAAACTACGAGCAGTACTTC. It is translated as CASSEAGVNYEQYF.